One and the same sample provided the 14 T cell receptor beta chains below, sequenced in a study of blood T cell repertoires in COVID-19. Method: immunoSEQ multiplex PCR; TCRdb's copy keeps in-frame clones and lacks some. The sample records over 85,000 clones, 70% to 90% being singletons. Sequenced material: peripheral blood. The source of these receptors is a man aged 35 to 55 with acute or convalescent COVID-19.

Only one count was recorded for this clone. The chain employs TRBV30 and TRBJ2-3; a weak D match, TRBD2 (7 bases). This CDR3 has 13 residues. Germline V gene data show CDR1 as GTSNPN and CDR2 as SVGIG (reference sequence). Trimming took off 6 bases at V and 5 bases at J, with 15 bases between the two ends. CDR3 bases: TGTGCCTGCCGGGGGGCGGTTGGAGATACGCAGTATTTT. This encodes CACRGAVGDTQYF.

V and J are TRBV27 and TRBJ2-5, with 10 bases aligning to TRBD2. Losses at the gene ends were 6 bases for V and 3 bases for J; bases not matched to a gene: 7. This CDR3 is 15 amino acids long. Germline CDR1 and CDR2: MNHEY and SMNVEV (reference sequence). CDR3 DNA: TGTGCCAGCAGCCGGGGGACTAGCGTAAAAGAGACCCAGTACTTC. This encodes CASSRGTSVKETQYF.

The chain is built from TRBV4-3 and TRBJ2-7; D is unresolved. The ends were cut back, 4 bases at V and 3 bases at J, with 16 bases in the middle. Germline V CDR1 and CDR2: LGHNA, YSLEER. CDR3 length equals 15 residues. The CDR3 protein is CASSRTVQVLYEQYF. CDR3 in DNA: TGCGCCAGCAGCCGCACGGTCCAGGTGCTCTACGAGCAGTACTTC.

CDR3 in DNA: TGTGCCATCAGTGAGCCTGGACTAGCGGGACAGGATGAGCAGTTCTTC. This codes for CAISEPGLAGQDEQFF. The rearrangement joins TRBV10-3 to TRBJ2-1, with 12 bases lining up with TRBD2. V was pared by 2 bases and J by 8 bases, with 7 bases of the junction left unmatched. The CDR3 totals 16 residues. Germline CDR1 reads ENHRY; CDR2 reads SYGVKD.

The V call is TRBV5-4, the J call TRBJ1-6; the match to TRBD1 covers 9 bases. The CDR3 runs 15 residues. V was pared by 1 base and J by 9 bases, with 5 bases of the junction left unmatched. CDR1 SGHNT and CDR2 YYREEE come from the germline V gene (reference sequence). The CDR3 region has the DNA TGTGCCAGCAGCTTGACAGGGGGCCTGCCTTCACCCCTCCACTTT. Translated: CASSLTGGLPSPLHF.

The gene calls are TRBV27 and TRBJ1-1; TRBD1 is a possible D gene (5 bases). There are 18 residues in the CDR3. Germline CDR1 is MNHEY and CDR2 is SMNVEV (reference sequence). The ends were cut back, 6 bases at V and 0 bases at J, with 23 bases in the middle. The CDR3 region has the DNA TGTGCCAGCAGCCCGGGACTGGGCGGCGGGGGGATGAACACTGAAGCTTTCTTT. Its protein product is CASSPGLGGGGMNTEAFF.

This sequence joins TRBV7-9 and TRBJ2-7, with 8 bases identical to TRBD2. V was clipped by 3 bases and J by 3 bases; unmatched bases: 4. Germline values: CDR1 SEHNR, CDR2 FQNEAQ (reference sequence). The CDR3 length is 14 residues. For the CDR3, the DNA is TGTGCCAGCAGCTTCGGAACTAGCGGCTACGAGCAGTACTTC. It specifies CASSFGTSGYEQYF.

The chain uses TRBV18 and TRBJ2-1; 9 nucleotides align to TRBD1. The CDR3 has 15 amino acids. CDR1 is KGHSH, CDR2 LQKENI, per germline. Trimming cost V 3 bases and J 6 bases; bases outside gene matches: 6. CDR3 sequence reads: CASSPRTGEANEQFF. CDR3 nucleotide sequence: TGTGCCAGCTCACCTCGGACAGGGGAGGCCAATGAGCAGTTCTTC.

The chain has TRBV20-1 and TRBJ2-4; 11 positions agree with TRBD2. This CDR3 comprises 15 residues. Germline assignment: CDR1 DFQATT and CDR2 SNEGSKA (reference sequence). Germline trimming cut 3 bases from V and 7 bases from J; bases unmatched to any gene: 8. The CDR3, as DNA: TGCAGTGCTAGTGATAGCGGGAGGGCCGTGAACATTCAGTACTTC. This sequence encodes CSASDSGRAVNIQYF.

This chain joins TRBV5-1 and TRBJ2-5; 10 bases align to TRBD2. J gave up 3 bases and V 2 bases, and 10 bases lay outside the gene matches. Germline CDR1 and CDR2: SGHRS and YFSETQ. This CDR3 has 17 residues. Here the CDR3 reads CASSFRLAGALEETQYF. CDR3 DNA sequence: TGCGCCAGCAGCTTCCGGCTAGCGGGGGCTTTAGAAGAGACCCAGTACTTC.

The rearrangement uses TRBV6-1 and TRBJ1-5; 7 bases agree with TRBD1. Germline-derived CDR1 and CDR2 are MNHNS and SASEGT. The CDR3 consists of 16 residues. V gave up 1 base and J gave up 2 bases; unmatched junction bases: 5. The CDR3 bases are TGTGCCAGCAGTGAAGTTATTGGACAGGGCAATCAGCCCCAGCATTTT. This encodes CASSEVIGQGNQPQHF.

The V gene is TRBV3-1 (or the pseudogene TRBV3-2), the J gene TRBJ1-2, with 8 bases aligning to TRBD1. CDR1 LGHDT and CDR2 YNNKEL come from the germline V gene (reference sequence). This CDR3 comprises 14 residues. Trimming at V came to 3 bases and at J to 4 bases, leaving 4 bases not matched to a gene. CDR3 loop: CASSQQTGGYGYTF. CDR3 DNA sequence: TGTGCCAGCAGCCAGCAAACAGGGGGCTATGGCTACACCTTC.

The chain combines TRBV15 with TRBJ2-5, with 12 positions matching TRBD1. The CDR3 length is 17 residues. The V gene's germline CDR1 is LNHNV and CDR2 YYDKDF (reference sequence). V lost 0 bases to trimming and J lost 4 bases; unmatched junction nucleotides: 6. CDR3 bases: TGTGCCACCAGCAGAGATACGGGACAGGGGGCGGGAGAGACCCAGTACTTC. Translation: CATSRDTGQGAGETQYF.

The chain recombines TRBV27 with TRBJ1-1; tentatively, D is TRBD1 (5 bases). The CDR3 is made up of 14 amino acids. Germline CDR1 and CDR2: MNHEY and SMNVEV (reference sequence). V was shortened by 2 bases and J by 5 bases, with 12 bases between the two germline ends. CDR3: CASSLLREGTEAFF. The CDR3 DNA reads TGTGCCAGCAGTTTACTCAGGGAAGGTACTGAAGCTTTCTTT.